This T cell receptor beta chain was recovered during a study of spatial heterogeneity in lung cancer. The overall study: Around two years after resection was the median timing of the follow-up PBMC samples, which were sequenced when available.

This clonotype came up a few times. Time point here: blood at routine non-recurrence follow-up after resection. Each TCR cDNA molecule carried a unique molecular identifier. TCRdb ran MiXCR on the 5' RACE reads and lists one entry per CDR3 protein. Found here are approximately 93,000 distinct CDR3 sequences, approximately 19% of them singletons; the top ten hold roughly 22%. This CDR3 has 16 residues. Trimming took 2 bases from V and 2 from J; bases not matched to a gene: 3. Germline lookup yields CDR1 LGHNA and CDR2 YNFKEQ. This sequence originates from a male donor with early-stage non-small cell lung cancer. The chain employs TRBV4-2 and TRBJ2-5; 12 bases agree with TRBD2. The sequencing here drew on PBMCs, taken at follow-up. CDR3: CASSQLGTSGQETQYF. CDR3 bases: TGTGCCAGCAGCCAACTAGGGACTAGCGGGCAAGAGACCCAGTACTTC.